This is a list of T cell receptor beta chains from one sample in a study of control samples from healthy donors and cancer patients. Measured with immunoSEQ multiplex PCR; TCRdb has only the in-frame clones, and not every one. The sample contains around 140,000 clones, roughly 89% of which appear only once. Sequencing was done on a sample of PBMCs. All receptors derive from a man aged 50-60 years with head and neck cancer. The CDR3 runs from the conserved cysteine through the conserved F or W. D genes are given only for firm matches. Some rows mark clone size as missing; the rest say once, few, many or name a class of expanded clone.

J gene | D gene | clone size | V gene | CDR3 protein | CDR3 DNA
TRBJ1-5 | TRBD1 | . | TRBV13 | CASSLGGSNQPQHF | TGTGCCAGCAGCCTAGGGGGCAGCAATCAGCCCCAGCATTTT
TRBJ2-3 | . | . | TRBV5-4 | CASSLGGTSTDTQYF | TGTGCCAGCAGCTTAGGCGGGACTAGCACAGATACGCAGTATTTT
TRBJ1-5 | . | . | TRBV30 | CAWNPGHSQPQHF | TGTGCCTGGAATCCGGGACACTCTCAGCCCCAGCATTTT
TRBJ2-1 | . | . | TRBV11-2 | CASSSTGKGQFF | TGTGCCAGCAGCTCTACAGGGAAGGGGCAGTTCTTC
TRBJ2-7 | . | . | TRBV6-5 | CASSYSRQGPYEQYF | TGTGCCAGCAGTTACTCAAGGCAGGGCCCTTACGAGCAGTACTTC
TRBJ1-2 | TRBD1 | . | TRBV3-1/TRBV3-2 | CASSQSAGGTGYGYTF | TGTGCCAGCAGCCAATCTGCAGGGGGCACGGGCTATGGCTACACCTTC
TRBJ1-4 | . | . | TRBV2 | CASRIEKLFF | TGTGCCAGCAGAATAGAAAAACTGTTTTTT
TRBJ2-1 | . | . | TRBV27 | CASRAGDRAYNEQFF | TGTGCCAGCCGGGCCGGGGACCGTGCCTACAATGAGCAGTTCTTC
TRBJ1-2 | . | once | TRBV27 | CASSFTRTGYYGYTF | TGTGCCAGCAGTTTTACCAGGACCGGATACTATGGCTACACCTTC
TRBJ2-1 | TRBD2 | . | TRBV7-9 | CASSSAGGSYNEQFF | TGTGCCAGCAGCTCAGCGGGGGGATCCTACAATGAGCAGTTCTTC
TRBJ2-5 | . | . | TRBV24-1 | CATSDRIGKTQYF | TGTGCCACCAGTGATCGCATAGGAAAGACCCAGTACTTC
TRBJ2-7 | TRBD1 | once | TRBV5-6 | CASSLGWDRAYEQYF | TGTGCCAGCAGCTTGGGGTGGGACAGGGCTTACGAGCAGTACTTC
TRBJ2-5 | . | few | TRBV18 | CASSPGMGIQETQYF | TGTGCCAGCTCCCCCGGGATGGGGATTCAAGAGACCCAGTACTTC
TRBJ2-1 | TRBD1 | . | TRBV23-1 | CASPLRGGDEQFF | TGCGCCAGCCCCCTGAGAGGGGGCGATGAGCAGTTCTTC
TRBJ2-5 | . | . | TRBV29-1 | CSVLPGVFQETQYF | TGCAGCGTTTTGCCAGGGGTCTTCCAAGAGACCCAGTACTTC
TRBJ1-5 | . | . | TRBV27 | CASSPRDSSGPQHF | TGTGCCAGCAGCCCCCGGGACTCCTCCGGACCCCAGCATTTT
TRBJ2-1 | . | . | TRBV11-2 | CASSPGRVPDWQFF | TGTGCCAGCAGCCCAGGGAGAGTTCCAGATTGGCAGTTCTTC
TRBJ1-2 | . | few | TRBV6-5 | CASIYGGGGGGDGYTF | TGTGCCAGCATTTATGGGGGCGGGGGCGGCGGCGATGGCTACACCTTC
TRBJ2-1 | TRBD2 | . | TRBV27 | CASSLSPSGVEQFF | TGTGCCAGCAGTTTATCCCCTAGCGGGGTGGAGCAGTTCTTC
TRBJ2-5 | . | . | TRBV6-5 | CASSFAAGLGETQYF | TGTGCCAGCAGTTTCGCCGCAGGGTTAGGGGAGACCCAGTACTTC
TRBJ1-1 | . | . | TRBV2 | CASSEWVAEAFF | TGTGCCAGCAGTGAATGGGTCGCTGAAGCTTTCTTT
TRBJ1-1 | . | once | TRBV5-1 | CASSSPTGNTEAFF | TGCGCCAGCAGCTCTCCGACAGGGAACACTGAAGCTTTCTTT
TRBJ2-1 | TRBD2 | . | TRBV5-4 | CASSSQRGAPYNEQFF | TGTGCCAGCAGCAGTCAGCGGGGGGCCCCTTACAATGAGCAGTTCTTC
TRBJ1-4 | . | . | TRBV5-1 | CASSPVGRVGEKLFF | TGCGCCAGCAGCCCGGTCGGCAGGGTAGGAGAAAAACTGTTTTTT
TRBJ1-2 | . | . | TRBV5-4 | CASSLFRGVGYGYTF | TGTGCCAGCAGCTTGTTTCGGGGTGTAGGCTATGGCTACACCTTC
TRBJ1-2 | . | . | TRBV19 | CASSIDRTDSNYGYTF | TGTGCCAGTAGTATAGATCGGACAGACTCCAACTATGGCTACACCTTC
TRBJ2-2 | . | . | TRBV21-1 | CFNIRGTGELFF | TGTTTTAACATCCGGGGCACCGGGGAGCTGTTTTTT
TRBJ2-3 | . | . | TRBV5-1 | CASSLNTVVGSTDTQYF | TGCGCCAGCAGCTTGAACACCGTGGTGGGTAGCACAGATACGCAGTATTTT
TRBJ2-3 | TRBD2 | . | TRBV6-6 | CASSLRGWSGGPDTQYF | TGTGCCAGCAGTCTCCGCGGCTGGAGCGGGGGCCCAGATACGCAGTATTTT
TRBJ2-7 | . | . | TRBV18 | CASSPKGINEQYF | TGTGCCAGCTCACCCAAAGGAATTAACGAGCAGTACTTC
TRBJ1-1 | . | . | TRBV3-1/TRBV3-2 | CASSQGRRQGWTEAFF | TGTGCCAGCAGCCAAGGAAGGAGGCAGGGCTGGACTGAAGCTTTCTTT
TRBJ2-2 | . | few | TRBV6-4 | CASSEEGSNTGELFF | TGTGCCAGCAGTGAGGAGGGCTCGAACACCGGGGAGCTGTTTTTT
TRBJ2-1 | TRBD1 | . | TRBV9 | CASSAGLRTGGYNEQFF | TGTGCCAGCAGCGCTGGCCTCCGGACAGGGGGCTACAATGAGCAGTTCTTC
TRBJ1-1 | . | . | TRBV6-5 | CASTGGPEAFF | TGTGCCAGCACCGGAGGTCCTGAAGCTTTCTTT
TRBJ1-2 | . | . | TRBV3-1/TRBV3-2 | CASSHYAVKGYTF | TGTGCCAGCAGCCATTATGCAGTGAAGGGCTACACCTTC
TRBJ2-3 | TRBD2 | few | TRBV2 | CASSEESGTSGTGDTQYF | TGTGCCAGCAGTGAAGAATCGGGGACTAGCGGGACTGGGGATACGCAGTATTTT
TRBJ2-1 | . | . | TRBV5-1 | CASSGAGGSNEQFF | TGCGCCAGCAGTGGGGCAGGGGGGAGCAATGAGCAGTTCTTC
TRBJ2-1 | . | . | TRBV9 | CASSVGAGGPNNEQFF | TGTGCCAGCAGCGTAGGCGCCGGGGGGCCCAACAACGAGCAGTTCTTC
TRBJ2-3 | . | . | TRBV6-5 | CASSPDIPSTDTQYF | TGTGCCAGCAGCCCCGACATTCCTAGCACAGATACGCAGTATTTT
TRBJ1-1 | . | . | TRBV5-1 | CASSQTVQNTEAFF | TGCGCCAGCAGCCAAACAGTTCAGAACACTGAAGCTTTCTTT
TRBJ1-4 | . | . | TRBV2 | CASSAGIANEKLFF | TGTGCCAGCAGTGCGGGGATAGCTAATGAAAAACTGTTTTTT
TRBJ2-1 | TRBD1 | . | TRBV5-1 | CASSGREGQLGNEQFF | TGCGCCAGCAGCGGTAGAGAGGGACAGCTCGGGAATGAGCAGTTCTTC
TRBJ1-1 | TRBD1 | . | TRBV7-9 | CASSPRQGGYTEAFF | TGTGCCAGCAGCCCTAGACAGGGAGGGTACACTGAAGCTTTCTTT
TRBJ2-7 | TRBD2 | . | TRBV3-1/TRBV3-2 | CASSQGGGLGYEQYF | TGTGCCAGCAGCCAAGGGGGGGGACTAGGGTACGAGCAGTACTTC
TRBJ2-5 | TRBD1 | . | TRBV2 | CASGYPGQGETQYF | TGTGCCAGCGGCTATCCGGGACAGGGGGAGACCCAGTACTTC
TRBJ2-2 | . | . | TRBV5-1 | CASSWGDFNTGELFF | TGCGCCAGCAGCTGGGGGGATTTTAACACCGGGGAGCTGTTTTTT
TRBJ2-7 | . | . | TRBV10-2 | CASSERAGSSYEQYF | TGCGCCAGCAGTGAGAGGGCAGGGAGTTCCTACGAGCAGTACTTC
TRBJ2-7 | . | . | TRBV7-2 | CASSLDGGYYEQYF | TGTGCCAGCAGCTTAGACGGCGGGTACTACGAGCAGTACTTC
TRBJ2-7 | . | few | TRBV6-6 | CASSYSSLHEQYF | TGTGCCAGCAGTTACAGTAGCCTCCACGAGCAGTACTTC
TRBJ1-4 | . | . | TRBV19 | CASSATSTTNEKLFF | TGTGCCAGTAGCGCTACCTCAACAACTAATGAAAAACTGTTTTTT
TRBJ1-5 | . | . | TRBV19 | CASSIDHTVPYQPQHF | TGTGCCAGTAGTATAGATCATACAGTCCCTTATCAGCCCCAGCATTTT
TRBJ1-2 | . | . | TRBV19 | CASSIGRTGRFVAF | TGTGCCAGTAGTATAGGCCGGACGGGCCGATTCGTAGCCTTC
TRBJ2-7 | . | . | TRBV18 | CASSPIQTAGSYEQYF | TGTGCCAGCTCACCAATTCAGACGGCGGGGTCGTACGAGCAGTACTTC